These T cell receptor beta chains were read from a single sample in a study of long-term antiretroviral therapy in people with HIV. Generated by immunoSEQ multiplex PCR, the TCRdb table keeps only in-frame clones and is missing some. The sample records tens of thousands of clones, 79% being singletons. Sequencing used unsorted PBMCs, obtained 1.9 years after starting antiretroviral therapy. The receptors here all came from a man aged 18 to 29 with HIV. Both conserved end residues are part of each CDR3. Each record gives: CDR3 DNA, CDR3 protein, D gene, clone size, J gene, V gene. The D gene is left open where the match is weak. The listing skips clone size in some rows; elsewhere it reads once, few, many or a size class.

DNA: TGTGCCAGCAGCTCCTTCAGGGGGGGCACTGAAGCTTTCTTT; CDR3: CASSSFRGGTEAFF; D: TRBD1; size: -; J: TRBJ1-1; V: TRBV7-8
DNA: TGTGCCAGCAGCTTACTAGCGGGGGGGCAAGAGACCCAGTACTTC; CDR3: CASSLLAGGQETQYF; D: TRBD2; size: -; J: TRBJ2-5; V: TRBV7-3
DNA: TGTGCCAGCAGTTCACAGGGGGACACCATATATTTT; CDR3: CASSSQGDTIYF; D: TRBD1; size: few; J: TRBJ1-3; V: TRBV6-5
DNA: TGCGCCAGCAGTGAAGCGGGACTAGGCACAGATACGCAGTATTTT; CDR3: CASSEAGLGTDTQYF; D: TRBD2; size: once; J: TRBJ2-3; V: TRBV10-2
DNA: TGTGCCAGCAGCTTAGAACACCCACCGGGACAGAATGGCTACACCTTC; CDR3: CASSLEHPPGQNGYTF; D: TRBD1; size: -; J: TRBJ1-2; V: TRBV7-9
DNA: TGTGCCAGCAGTTTAGGTTCTAGCGCGGGGGGAGATACGCAGTATTTT; CDR3: CASSLGSSAGGDTQYF; D: TRBD2; size: -; J: TRBJ2-3; V: TRBV28
DNA: TGTGCCTGGAGTCGCAGCTTACGGGGGTCCTATAATTCACCCCTCCACTTT; CDR3: CAWSRSLRGSYNSPLHF; D: -; size: -; J: TRBJ1-6; V: TRBV30
DNA: TGTGCCAGCAGTTACTCATCCGGGTTCACCGGGGAGCTGTTTTTT; CDR3: CASSYSSGFTGELFF; D: -; size: -; J: TRBJ2-2; V: TRBV6-5
DNA: TGCAGCGTTGACAACAGAGCAGGGCGAAAAGAGACCCAGTACTTC; CDR3: CSVDNRAGRKETQYF; D: -; size: -; J: TRBJ2-5; V: TRBV29-1
DNA: TGCAGCGTTGAAATAACAGGACAAGAGACCCAGTACTTC; CDR3: CSVEITGQETQYF; D: -; size: -; J: TRBJ2-5; V: TRBV29-1
DNA: TGTGCCAGCAGCTTAAATCCGGGACAGGATGGCTACACCTTC; CDR3: CASSLNPGQDGYTF; D: TRBD1; size: few; J: TRBJ1-2; V: TRBV11-1
DNA: TGTGCCAGCAGTCCCGACGGGGGGAACACTGAAGCTTTCTTT; CDR3: CASSPDGGNTEAFF; D: -; size: -; J: TRBJ1-1; V: TRBV6-5
DNA: TGTGCCAGCAGCGTTGCCTATCGCGGCACTGAAGCTTTCTTT; CDR3: CASSVAYRGTEAFF; D: -; size: -; J: TRBJ1-1; V: TRBV9
DNA: TGTGCCAGCAGTCACGACAGCACAGATACGCAGTATTTT; CDR3: CASSHDSTDTQYF; D: -; size: -; J: TRBJ2-3; V: TRBV27
DNA: TGCGCCAGCAGCTTTGACCCCTCAGGGGGTAACTATGGCTACACCTTC; CDR3: CASSFDPSGGNYGYTF; D: TRBD1; size: -; J: TRBJ1-2; V: TRBV5-1